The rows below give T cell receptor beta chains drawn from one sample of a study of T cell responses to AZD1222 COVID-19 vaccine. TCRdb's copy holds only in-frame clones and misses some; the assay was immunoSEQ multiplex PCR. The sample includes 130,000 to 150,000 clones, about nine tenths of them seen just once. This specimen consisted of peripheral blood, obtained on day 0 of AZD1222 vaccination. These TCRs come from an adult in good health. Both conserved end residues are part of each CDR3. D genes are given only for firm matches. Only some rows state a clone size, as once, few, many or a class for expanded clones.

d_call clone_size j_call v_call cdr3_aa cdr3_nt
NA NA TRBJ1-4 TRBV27 CASSLMGFTNEKLFF TGTGCCAGCAGTTTAATGGGGTTTACTAATGAAAAACTGTTTTTT
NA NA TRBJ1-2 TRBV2 CASSYEGGPYGYTF TGTGCCAGCAGTTACGAGGGGGGACCTTATGGCTACACCTTC
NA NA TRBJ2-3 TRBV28 CASSWDREGSGDTDTQYF TGTGCCAGCAGTTGGGACAGGGAGGGTAGCGGGGACACAGATACGCAGTATTTT
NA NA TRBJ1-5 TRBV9 CASSVDAYSNQPQHF TGTGCCAGCAGCGTAGACGCCTATAGCAATCAGCCCCAGCATTTT
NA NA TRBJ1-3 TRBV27 CASRGHQAGNTIYF TGTGCCAGCAGGGGCCATCAGGCCGGAAACACCATATATTTT
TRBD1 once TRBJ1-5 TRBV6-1 CASSGASGQPALSNQPQHF TGTGCCAGCAGTGGCGCCTCGGGACAGCCGGCCCTCAGCAATCAGCCCCAGCATTTT
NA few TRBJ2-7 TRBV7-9 CASSSTPESEQYF TGTGCCAGCAGCTCCACCCCCGAAAGCGAGCAGTACTTC
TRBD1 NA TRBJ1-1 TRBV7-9 CASSGDRVGAFF TGTGCCAGCAGCGGAGACAGGGTTGGAGCTTTCTTT
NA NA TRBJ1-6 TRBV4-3 CASSQDLRGHRNSPLHF TGCGCCAGCAGCCAAGATCTTCGTGGACACCGTAATTCACCCCTCCACTTT
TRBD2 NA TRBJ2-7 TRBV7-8 CASSLVAGGPYEQYF TGTGCCAGCAGCCTAGTAGCGGGAGGGCCCTACGAGCAGTACTTC
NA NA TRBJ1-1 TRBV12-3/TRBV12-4 CASSLGVNTEAFF TGTGCCAGCAGTTTGGGGGTGAACACTGAAGCTTTCTTT
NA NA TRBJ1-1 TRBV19 CASSIGTGKAFF TGTGCCAGTAGTATAGGAACAGGGAAAGCTTTCTTT
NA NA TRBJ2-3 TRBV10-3 CAMPGAPGCWADTQYF TGTGCCATGCCGGGAGCTCCAGGGTGCTGGGCAGATACGCAGTATTTT
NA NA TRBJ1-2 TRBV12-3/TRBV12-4 CASSFNRDLGYTF TGTGCCAGCAGTTTCAACAGGGACTTGGGCTACACCTTC
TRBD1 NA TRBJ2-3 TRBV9 CASSARVGDRVIDTQYF TGTGCCAGCAGCGCTAGAGTTGGAGACAGGGTAATAGATACGCAGTATTTT
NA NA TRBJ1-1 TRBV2 CASRGGVGAFF TGTGCCAGCAGAGGAGGGGTTGGCGCTTTCTTT
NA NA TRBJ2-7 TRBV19 CASSISGTAYEQYF TGTGCCAGTAGTATTTCAGGGACCGCCTACGAGCAGTACTTC
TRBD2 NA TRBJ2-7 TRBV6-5 CASSYGAGSKGVEYF TGTGCCAGCAGTTACGGAGCGGGGAGCAAAGGGGTTGAGTACTTC
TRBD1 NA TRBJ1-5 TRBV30 CAWSVGQGGQPQHF TGTGCCTGGAGTGTCGGACAGGGTGGGCAGCCCCAGCATTTT
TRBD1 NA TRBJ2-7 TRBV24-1 CATSDTDRGQYF TGTGCCACCAGTGATACGGACAGGGGGCAGTACTTC
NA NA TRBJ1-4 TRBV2 CASSEVLPNEKLFF TGTGCCAGCAGTGAGGTACTACCAAATGAAAAACTGTTTTTT
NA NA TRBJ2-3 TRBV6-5 CAGGRESTDTQYF TGTGCCGGGGGGCGGGAGAGCACAGATACGCAGTATTTT
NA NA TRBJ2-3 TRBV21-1 CASSYPLMRESPDTQYF TGTGCCAGCAGTTACCCTTTGATGCGGGAGAGCCCAGATACGCAGTATTTT
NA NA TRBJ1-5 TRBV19 CASSMLRNQPQHF TGTGCCAGTAGTATGCTAAGGAATCAGCCCCAGCATTTT
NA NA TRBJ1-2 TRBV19 CASSIPGTPNRDGYTF TGTGCCAGTAGTATCCCCGGGACCCCTAATCGGGATGGCTACACCTTC
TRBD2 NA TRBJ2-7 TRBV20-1 CSASPRDGGDEQYF TGCAGTGCTAGTCCCCGGGACGGGGGGGACGAGCAGTACTTC
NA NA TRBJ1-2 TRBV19 CASSPAGMIGYTF TGTGCCAGTAGTCCCGCAGGGATGATTGGCTACACCTTC
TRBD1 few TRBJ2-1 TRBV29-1 CSVLPRPGQGNPGLGSNEQFF TGCAGCGTCTTGCCTAGACCGGGACAGGGGAACCCGGGACTAGGATCCAATGAGCAGTTCTTC
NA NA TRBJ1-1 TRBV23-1 CASHGLVAEAFF TGCGCCAGCCATGGGCTCGTGGCTGAAGCTTTCTTT
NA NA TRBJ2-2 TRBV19 CASSQDPSTGELFF TGTGCCAGTAGTCAGGACCCTTCCACCGGGGAGCTGTTTTTT
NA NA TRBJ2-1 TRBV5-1 CASSLAANNEQFF TGCGCCAGCAGCTTGGCCGCAAACAATGAGCAGTTCTTC
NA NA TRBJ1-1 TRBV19 CASSNVPSQAFF TGTGCCAGTAGTAATGTTCCCTCGCAAGCTTTCTTT
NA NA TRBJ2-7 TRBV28 CASNPGSGPYEQYF TGTGCCAGCAATCCCGGTTCAGGGCCCTACGAGCAGTACTTC
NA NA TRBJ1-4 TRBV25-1 CATSAFLNEKLFF TGTGCCACCTCGGCCTTTCTTAATGAAAAACTGTTTTTT
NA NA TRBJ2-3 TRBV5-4 CASSLATRTDTQYF TGTGCCAGCAGCTTGGCGACTCGCACAGATACGCAGTATTTT
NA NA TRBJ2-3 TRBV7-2 CASSLQVGSTDTQYF TGTGCCAGCAGCTTACAGGTTGGGAGTACAGATACGCAGTATTTT
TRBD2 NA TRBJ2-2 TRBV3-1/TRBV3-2 CASSQIAGRRNTGELFF TGTGCCAGCAGCCAAATAGCGGGAAGGAGGAACACCGGGGAGCTGTTTTTT
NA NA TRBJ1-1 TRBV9 CASSARQATEAFF TGTGCCAGCAGCGCCCGACAGGCCACTGAAGCTTTCTTT